The 25 T cell receptor beta chains below come from one sample, sequenced in a study of regulatory T cells in long-lasting Graves disease. TCR beta libraries were built with iRepertoire HTBI primers and Arm-PCR of CDR3 regions. MiXCR, applied by TCRdb to the multiplex PCR reads, yields one record per CDR3 protein. In the table there are fewer than 550,000 distinct CDR3 sequences, 20% to 25% of which are singletons. Time point noted: persistent/refractory GD, antithyroid drugs over 5 years with positive TRAb. RNA extracted from PBMCs served as the sequencing template. The sample in question was peripheral blood mononuclear cells (PBMCs), obtained when the disease was refractory, from a patient treated with antithyroid drugs. The receptors were sampled from a female donor with Graves disease.

The sample holds many counts of this clonotype. The gene calls are TRBV28 and TRBJ2-5; 7 positions match TRBD1. The germline V gene encodes CDR1 MDHEN and CDR2 SYDVKM. The CDR3 runs to 16 residues. With V trimmed by 6 bases and J by 3 bases, 13 bases remained unmatched. CDR3 bases: TGTGCCAGCAGGAGTGAGGGGGCGCCGGTTAAAGAGACCCAGTACTTC. Protein sequence: CASRSEGAPVKETQYF.

The V call is TRBV20-1, the J call TRBJ2-1, with TRBD2 matching 8 bases. Germline V CDR1 and CDR2: DFQATT, SNEGSKA (reference sequence). Trimming cost V 6 bases and J 7 bases; bases outside gene matches: 11. This CDR3 comprises 14 residues. The CDR3 nucleotides are TGCAGTGCCCGGGGGGGATGGAGGGGGAATGAGCAGTTCTTC. Encoded protein: CSARGGWRGNEQFF.

V is TRBV6-2 or TRBV6-3 and J is TRBJ2-5, with D possibly matching TRBD2 (5 bases). Trimming shortened V by 7 bases and J by 7 bases, and 22 bases separated the two germline ends. This CDR3 spans 15 amino acids. The germline V gene has CDR1 MNHEY and CDR2 SVGEGT. This CDR3 is CASTLPHAGPSTQYF. In DNA, the CDR3 is TGTGCCAGCACTCTTCCTCACGCGGGCCCCTCGACCCAGTACTTC.

This sequence joins TRBV7-2 and TRBJ2-7; 7 bases are a match to TRBD2. This CDR3 has 15 residues. Germline V gene sequence: CDR1 SGHTA, CDR2 FQGNSA. V was clipped by 4 bases and J by 0 bases; unmatched bases: 6. The CDR3 here is CASSWRGGSSYEQYF. The CDR3 DNA follows: TGTGCCAGCAGCTGGCGGGGCGGGAGCTCCTACGAGCAGTACTTC.

The rearrangement links TRBV7-2 to TRBJ2-7, with D possibly matching TRBD2 (6 bases). This CDR3 region has 14 residues. The germline V gene encodes CDR1 SGHTA and CDR2 FQGNSA. Trimming shortened V by 4 bases and J by 4 bases, and 14 bases separated the two germline ends. CDR3 amino acids: CASSSAGGKYEQYF. The CDR3 bases are TGTGCCAGCAGCTCAGCTGGGGGGAAATACGAGCAGTACTTC.

This clonotype was counted a few times. The chain recombines TRBV5-1 with TRBJ1-1, with TRBD1 matching 10 bases. J lost 6 bases, V lost 1 base, and 6 bases had no gene match. Germline CDR1 and CDR2: SGHRS and YFSETQ. This CDR3 spans 15 amino acids. In DNA, the CDR3 is TGCGCCAGCAGCTTGACGGGACAGGGGACTGCTGAAGCTTTCTTT. Encoded protein: CASSLTGQGTAEAFF.

Notes on this clonotype: Given a much more abundant clone one base away, this may be a read error. The V call is TRBV6-2 or TRBV6-3, the J call TRBJ2-6; 7 bases match TRBD1. Germline CDR1 and CDR2: MNHEY and SVGEGT. The length of the CDR3 is 18 residues. With V trimmed by 4 bases and J by 0 bases, 9 bases remained unmatched. The CDR3 coding sequence is TGTGCCAGCAGTTGGGGTTGGGCAGGGGGCTCTGGGGCCAACGTCCTGACTTTC. Protein product: CASSWGWAGGSGANVLTF.

This clonotype was seen only a few times. The chain links TRBV6-1 to TRBJ2-3; D not resolved. There are 11 residues in the CDR3. The germline V gene has CDR1 MNHNS and CDR2 SASEGT. Trimming took 6 bases from V and 6 from J, leaving 7 bases between them. Here the CDR3 reads CASRDGDTQYF. CDR3 nucleotides: TGTGCCAGCAGGGATGGGGATACGCAGTATTTT.

Worth noting for this clonotype: This clone may be a read error of a much larger clone one base away. As the CDR3 is not closed by the conserved phenylalanine or tryptophan, this likely results from a read error. The chain uses TRBV28 and TRBJ1-5; D unclear. CDR1 MDHEN and CDR2 SYDVKM come from the germline V gene. The CDR3 length is 12 residues. The germline V and J ends were trimmed by 4 bases and 7 bases, with 8 bases remaining between them. The chain's CDR3 is CASSYAQQPQHS. CDR3 bases: TGTGCCAGCAGTTACGCACAGCAGCCCCAGCATTCT.

The rearrangement links TRBV6-2 or TRBV6-3 to TRBJ1-3, with D hard to call. Germline V lookup: CDR1 MNHEY, CDR2 SVGEGT. CDR3 length equals 14 residues. The V end was cut by 2 bases, the J end by 2 bases, with 7 bases between. The CDR3 bases are TGTGCCAGCAGTTACGGCCCCGCTGGAAACACCATATATTTT. Protein: CASSYGPAGNTIYF.

This clonotype was found a few times. The chain couples TRBV19 to TRBJ1-5, with 12 bases aligning to TRBD1. CDR3 length equals 17 residues. V gave up 4 bases and J gave up 1 base; unmatched junction bases: 5. Germline CDR1 LNHDA, CDR2 SQIVND (reference sequence). This CDR3 reads CASSTGTGGLSNQPQHF. The DNA for the CDR3 is TGTGCCAGTAGTACGGGGACAGGGGGCTTGAGCAATCAGCCCCAGCATTTT.

This clonotype occurred a few times. This rearrangement joins TRBV10-3 to TRBJ1-3, with 9 bases fitting TRBD1. Per germline, CDR1 ENHRY and CDR2 SYGVKD. This CDR3 is 13 amino acids long. The ends lost 8 bases at V and 4 bases at J; junction bases unmatched: 3. CDR3 protein: CAIGQGLGNTIYF. CDR3 nucleotides: TGTGCCATCGGACAGGGGCTGGGAAACACCATATATTTT.

Only a few counts were recorded for this clonotype. The rearrangement uses TRBV10-3 and TRBJ2-7; D tentatively reads TRBD1 or TRBD2 (5 bases each). The V gene's germline CDR1 is ENHRY and CDR2 SYGVKD. The CDR3 length is 13 residues. Between the trimmed V and J ends, which lost 5 bases and 3 bases, there was a span of 11 bases. CDR3 coding DNA: TGTGCCATCAGTCCGGGACCGATCTACGAGCAGTACTTC. It translates to CAISPGPIYEQYF.

This clonotype was counted many times. J is TRBJ2-7 and V is TRBV28; 11 nucleotides align to TRBD2. With V trimmed by 4 bases and J by 2 bases, 4 bases remained unmatched. The germline gives CDR1 MDHEN, CDR2 SYDVKM. CDR3 length: 15 amino acids. The CDR3 is CASSSVSGGAYEQYF. The DNA of the CDR3 is TGTGCCAGCAGTTCGGTTAGCGGGGGGGCCTACGAGCAGTACTTC.

The genes are TRBV29-1 and TRBJ1-4; D is unresolved. The V and J ends lost 7 bases and 6 bases respectively, with 21 bases between them. CDR3 length equals 15 residues. Germline-derived CDR1 and CDR2 are SQVTM and ANQGSEA. The CDR3 protein is CSGRIGRGLDEKLFF. CDR3 coding DNA: TGCAGCGGCAGGATTGGACGGGGTCTCGATGAAAAACTGTTTTTT.

The rearrangement joins TRBV6-1 to TRBJ2-3; perhaps TRBD2 as D (6 bases). Trimming shortened V by 11 bases and J by 7 bases, and 16 bases separated the two germline ends. Germline loops: CDR1 MNHNS, CDR2 SASEGT. The CDR3 has 12 amino acids. CDR3 sequence (DNA): TGTGCCTGCGGGACCCCCATAAATACGCAGTATTTT. Translated, it gives CACGTPINTQYF.

This clonotype was seen more than once but under ten times. The V gene is TRBV20-1, the J gene TRBJ1-4; no firm D call. Per the germline V gene, CDR1 is DFQATT and CDR2 is SNEGSKA (reference sequence). The CDR3 sequence is 13 residues long. V lost 1 base and J 6 bases, leaving 9 bases between the germline ends. The CDR3 sequence is CSARVGSDEKLFF. The CDR3 DNA is TGCAGTGCTAGAGTAGGCAGTGATGAAAAACTGTTTTTT.

This clonotype was seen many times. V is TRBV20-1 and J is TRBJ1-1, with D possibly being TRBD1 (5 bases). Germline CDR1 and CDR2: DFQATT and SNEGSKA (reference sequence). The CDR3 is 14 residues long. V shed 1 base and J shed 12 bases, with 21 bases lying between them. CDR3: CSARGGDLRSMTFF. CDR3 nucleotides: TGCAGTGCTAGAGGGGGGGACCTGCGTTCGATGACTTTCTTT.

This clonotype was picked up a small number of times. The CDR3 DNA reads as TGTGCCCCCCAGAGGGCTTTCCGAATCGGCTACACCTTC. Amino acid sequence: CAPQRAFRIGYTF. The genes are TRBV27 and TRBJ1-2; D is unclear. Germline V gene lookup returns CDR1 MNHEY and CDR2 SMNVEV (reference sequence). The CDR3 is 13 residues long. Deletions cut 11 bases from V and 8 bases from J, with 21 bases between.

This clonotype was seen at least ten times. This sequence joins TRBV28 and TRBJ2-7, with 10 nucleotides matching TRBD1. Per germline, CDR1 MDHEN and CDR2 SYDVKM. V shed 7 bases, J shed 7 bases, and the junction held 10 bases outside the gene matches. The CDR3 spans 14 residues. The CDR3 spells CASTLTGGIREQYF. The CDR3 nucleotides read TGTGCCAGCACATTGACAGGGGGCATACGGGAGCAGTACTTC.

This clonotype turned up a few times. The gene calls are TRBV5-1 and TRBJ2-4, with 7 positions matching TRBD1. This CDR3 spans 17 amino acids. The V segment lost 0 bases and the J segment 11 bases; nucleotides outside the gene matches: 17. Germline V gene data show CDR1 as SGHRS and CDR2 as YFSETQ. The CDR3 loop is CASSLARPGQRRQLQYF. The CDR3 bases are TGCGCCAGCAGCTTGGCCCGACCGGGACAGAGGCGCCAACTTCAGTACTTC.

This CDR3 reads CASSPPSLFQETQYF. CDR3 coding DNA: TGTGCCAGCTCACCACCATCACTTTTCCAAGAGACCCAGTACTTC. V gene TRBV18 combines with J gene TRBJ2-5; D remains unclear. This CDR3 comprises 15 residues. Germline lookup yields CDR1 KGHSH and CDR2 LQKENI. V dropped 0 bases and J dropped 1 base, with 9 bases sitting between them.

At least ten counts were recorded for this clonotype. The chain employs TRBV6-1 and TRBJ1-5; 7 bases align to TRBD1. This CDR3 comprises 15 residues. V was pared by 3 bases and J by 4 bases, with 6 bases of the junction left unmatched. Germline V gene lookup returns CDR1 MNHNS and CDR2 SASEGT. CDR3 sequence reads: CASSDRTGVNQPQHF. The CDR3 DNA sequence: TGTGCCAGCAGTGACCGTACAGGGGTGAATCAGCCCCAGCATTTT.

This clonotype occurred many times. The V gene is TRBV20-1, the J gene TRBJ1-4; 8 bases align to TRBD1. V lost 6 bases and J lost 6; bases outside the gene matches: 6. Germline CDR1 DFQATT, CDR2 SNEGSKA (reference sequence). The CDR3 consists of 13 residues. CDR3 DNA: TGCAGTGCGCAGACAGGGGACGATGAAAAACTGTTTTTT. Residues: CSAQTGDDEKLFF.

The sample holds a few counts of this clonotype. This rearrangement joins TRBV20-1 to TRBJ1-1; 7 positions match TRBD1. Unmatched junction bases numbered 6, after V lost 2 bases and J lost 0 bases. From germline, CDR1 is DFQATT and CDR2 SNEGSKA (reference sequence). The CDR3 length is 15 residues. The CDR3 DNA reads TGCAGTGCTAGATCGCCAGGGGGGGTGAACACTGAAGCTTTCTTT. As protein: CSARSPGGVNTEAFF.